This T cell receptor (beta chain) was sequenced during a study of post-analysis software for immune sequencing data. This clonotype has a count of ten or more. The target antigen is unknown. TCR beta cDNA libraries had unique molecular identifiers. When about 0.95 to 10 million T cells were used, they gave 500,000 or so cDNA molecules. TCRdb recomputed calls from the PCR reads with MiXCR, one row per CDR3 protein. The sample yields hundreds of thousands of distinct CDR3 sequences, 55% to 60% seen once. From germline, CDR1 is MNHEY and CDR2 SVGAGI. Trimming stripped 4 bases from V and 1 base from J, with 11 bases between. This CDR3 contains 16 residues. Study-level results: About 5 TRBV segments occurring more often in patients than controls included TRBV5-6, TRBV5-1 and TRBV20-1.

The sequenced sample consisted of blood. The receptor's source is a girl aged 2 to 9 with multiple sclerosis. The chain is built from TRBV6-5 and TRBJ2-6; TRBD1 might be the D (5 bases). The CDR3 bases are TGTGCCAGCAGTTCCCAGGGTGGGTCTGGGGCCAACGTCCTGACTTTC. This codes for CASSSQGGSGANVLTF.